A single sample gave rise to the 7 T cell receptor beta chains below, sequenced in a study of PD-1 blockade in classical Hodgkin lymphoma. Time point described: cycle 4 day 1 (C4D1), after less than 7 weeks of nivolumab. Each of the patients experienced relapse following autologous stem cell transplantation, and their brentuximab vedotin exposure differed. Thawed PBMCs underwent magnetic negative selection to yield purified CD4+ T cells. Sequencing used immunoSEQ multiplex PCR; TCRdb keeps in-frame clones, though not all of them. Among around 29,000 clones listed, approximately 80% were seen once. Source: CD4+ T cells from blood, taken before the fourth cycle of nivolumab. These receptors originate from a human donor with classical Hodgkin lymphoma.

The chain links TRBV30 to TRBJ1-1; 8 bases are a match to TRBD1. Germline V CDR1 and CDR2: GTSNPN, SVGIG (reference sequence). CDR3 length: 13 residues. With 1 base clipped from V and 3 bases from J, the junction kept 1 base outside the gene matches. The CDR3 coding sequence is TGTGCCTGGAGTGACAGGGGGGACACTGAAGCTTTCTTT. Protein sequence: CAWSDRGDTEAFF.

The CDR3 loop is CASSLGTVHYGTEAFF. In DNA form, the CDR3 reads TGCGCCAGCAGCCTTGGGACAGTTCACTACGGCACTGAAGCTTTCTTT. This chain joins TRBV5-1 and TRBJ1-1; 7 bases agree with TRBD1. The CDR3 totals 16 residues. The V and J ends lost 4 bases and 4 bases, in that order; junction bases with no gene match: 13. The germline CDR1 and CDR2 sequences are SGHRS and YFSETQ.

V is TRBV7-9 and J is TRBJ1-1; D is ambiguous. This CDR3 region has 11 residues. Germline V CDR1 and CDR2: SEHNR, FQNEAQ (reference sequence). The germline V and J ends were trimmed by 1 base and 11 bases, with 8 bases remaining between them. This CDR3 reads CASSLGRYAFF. The DNA of the CDR3 is TGTGCCAGCAGCTTAGGCCGTTATGCTTTCTTT.

This clone was seen a single time. The J gene is TRBJ2-2, the V gene TRBV7-7, with D possibly being TRBD1 or TRBD2 (5 bases each). The V gene's germline CDR1 is SSHAT and CDR2 FNYEAQ (reference sequence). The V end was cut by 1 base, the J end by 5 bases, with 8 bases between. There are 14 residues in the CDR3. CDR3 DNA: TGTGCCAGCAGCTTAGTGGGGGAAACCGGGGAGCTGTTTTTT. Its protein is CASSLVGETGELFF.

This chain joins TRBV28 and TRBJ1-2; TRBD1 is a possible D gene (5 bases). Trimming left V 1 base short and J 0 bases short, with 9 bases between. CDR3 length: 15 residues. Looked up from germline, CDR1 is MDHEN and CDR2 is SYDVKM. For the CDR3, the DNA is TGTGCCAGCAGTTTATCTGGGGCCCCTAACTATGGCTACACCTTC. It encodes CASSLSGAPNYGYTF.

This chain uses TRBV10-3 with TRBJ1-1, with D tentatively TRBD1 (5 bases). CDR1 and CDR2 from the germline V gene are ENHRY and SYGVKD. The V end was cut by 0 bases, the J end by 1 base, with 9 bases between. This CDR3 region has 15 residues. The CDR3 spells CAISESRGTNTEAFF. The CDR3 coding sequence is TGTGCCATCAGTGAGTCGCGGGGCACGAACACTGAAGCTTTCTTT.

The chain couples TRBV7-9 to TRBJ2-2; 9 nucleotides agree with TRBD1. The CDR3 sequence is 13 residues long. V shed 5 bases, J shed 9 bases, and the junction held 4 bases outside the gene matches. Germline V gene data show CDR1 as SEHNR and CDR2 as FQNEAQ (reference sequence). CDR3 amino acids: CASSQGQGRELFF. CDR3 DNA: TGTGCCAGCAGCCAAGGACAGGGGAGGGAGCTGTTTTTT.